This T cell receptor (beta chain) was sequenced during a study of regulatory T cells in long-lasting Graves disease. TCR beta libraries were built with iRepertoire HTBI primers and Arm-PCR of CDR3 regions. TCRdb reanalysed the multiplex PCR reads using MiXCR and keeps one entry per CDR3 protein. The data show about 620,000 distinct CDR3 sequences, with around 17% seen just once and approximately 18% held by the top ten. Time point described: newly diagnosed GD, antithyroid drugs for less than 3 months. There was RNA extracted from PBMCs, and the TCR library was made from it. In this sample, this clonotype turned up many times. The data also belong to a second study, concerning T cells in Graves' hyperthyroidism and ophthalmopathy.

This receptor was obtained from a woman aged 25 to 39 with Graves disease. The material was peripheral blood mononuclear cells (PBMCs), obtained at new diagnosis, from a patient treated with antithyroid drugs.

The CDR3 sequence: CASSQEGLAGYEQYF. CDR3 sequence (DNA): TGTGCCAGCAGCCAAGAGGGACTAGCGGGCTACGAGCAGTACTTC. V and J are TRBV4-2 and TRBJ2-7; 12 bases match TRBD2. The CDR3 is 15 amino acids. V gave up 0 bases and J gave up 3 bases; unmatched junction bases: 0. CDR1 and CDR2 (germline): LGHNA, YNFKEQ.